This TCR beta chain was captured by sequencing in a study of cytomegalovirus exposure and HLA in healthy donors. Per the germline V gene, CDR1 is SEHNR and CDR2 is FQNEAQ (reference sequence). The CDR3 runs to 15 residues. V was clipped by 3 bases and J by 4 bases, with 12 bases between them. 13 Jbeta primers and 60 Vbeta primers were used for the PCR. The repertoire was sequenced with immunoSEQ multiplex PCR; TCRdb's copy has only in-frame clones and lacks some. The sample lists some 110,000 clones; around 80% were seen once. The genes are TRBV7-9 and TRBJ2-2; D is possibly TRBD2 (5 bases). This receptor was taken from a man between 35 and 55 years old in good health and CMV-seropositive. Specimen: PBMCs. The CDR3 nucleotides read TGTGCCAGCAGCTTGAGCCTAGCTCCCACCGGGGAGCTGTTTTTT. Protein sequence: CASSLSLAPTGELFF. The whole variable domain, filled in from reference TRBV7-9 and TRBJ2-2, reads DTGVSQNPRHKITKRGQNVTFRCDPISEHNRLYWYRQTLGQGPEFLTYFQNEAQLEKSRLLSDRFSAERPKGSFSTLEIQRTEQGDSAMYLCASSLSLAPTGELFFGEGSRLTVL.